This TCR beta chain was sequenced for a study of blood T cells in healthy people across ages. The table lists this clonotype with many counts. Together with a sample-barcoded 5' primer, a J-beta primer mix was included in a second PCR lasting about 7 to 11 cycles. One entry per CDR3 protein, called by TCRdb with MiXCR from the 5' RACE reads. The sample gives some 1.5 million distinct CDR3 sequences, 28% of which show up once; about 8% is in the top ten. The sequencing sample was made of blood. This clonotype originated in a woman aged 25 to 39 in good health.

DNA for the CDR3: TGTGCCAGCAGCGCGCCCGGCCGTGCTCGGAATGAGCAGTTCTTC. It yields the protein CASSAPGRARNEQFF. V and J are TRBV28 and TRBJ2-1; D is uncertain. CDR1 is MDHEN and CDR2 is SYDVKM in the germline V gene. V lost 6 bases to trimming and J lost 7 bases, with 19 bases between them. The CDR3 sequence is 15 residues long.